This TCR beta chain was documented in a study of shared clonotypes between healthy human individuals. About the study: The plates for each donor numbered three CD4 naive, three CD4 memory, two CD8 naive and one CD8 memory.

Study-wide points: The generation probabilities recorded for non-shared clonotypes fell below those of clonotypes shared by all four donors.

Generated by immunoSEQ multiplex PCR, the TCRdb table keeps only in-frame clones and is missing some. There are fewer than 1.6 million clones in the sample; 97% to 99% occur only once, and 0.36% lies in the top ten. A remark on this clone: Its antigen is currently unknown. Other nucleotide sequences in the sample specify the same CDR3.

The germline V gene has CDR1 KGHSH and CDR2 LQKENI. The ends lost 3 bases at V and 8 bases at J; junction bases unmatched: 5. This CDR3 contains 14 residues. The V gene is TRBV18, the J gene TRBJ1-2, with 11 nucleotides matching TRBD1. This TCR came from a man aged 25-45 years in good health. Specimen: naive CD4+ T cells sorted from blood. The subset here: CD45RA+ positively selected. CDR3 nucleotides: TGTGCCAGCTCACCCGGGACAGGGGGGGACGGCTACACCTTC. Protein product: CASSPGTGGDGYTF.